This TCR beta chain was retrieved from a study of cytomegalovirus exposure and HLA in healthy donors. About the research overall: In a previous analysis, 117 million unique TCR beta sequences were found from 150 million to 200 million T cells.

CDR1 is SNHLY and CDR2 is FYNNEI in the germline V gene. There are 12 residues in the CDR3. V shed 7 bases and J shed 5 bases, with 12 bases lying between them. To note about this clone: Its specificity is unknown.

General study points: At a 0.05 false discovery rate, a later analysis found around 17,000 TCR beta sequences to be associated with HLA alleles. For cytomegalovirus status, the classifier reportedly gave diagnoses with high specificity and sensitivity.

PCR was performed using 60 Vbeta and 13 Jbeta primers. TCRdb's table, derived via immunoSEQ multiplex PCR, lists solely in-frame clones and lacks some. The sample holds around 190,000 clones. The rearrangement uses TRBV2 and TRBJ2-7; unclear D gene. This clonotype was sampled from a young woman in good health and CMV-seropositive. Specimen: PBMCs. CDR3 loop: CASTDLGNEQYF. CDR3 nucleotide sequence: TGTGCCAGCACTGACCTTGGCAACGAGCAGTACTTC.